This TCR beta chain was captured in a study of identical twins. The CDR3 extends over 18 amino acids. Deletions cut 3 bases from V and 0 bases from J, with 18 bases between. A few counts support this clonotype. The antigen is undetermined. Study-level points and caveats: Whereas memory repertoires showed no such difference, abundant cord blood beta clonotypes carried fewer insertions. Beta out-of-frame sequences showed weaker excess sharing between twins.

TCRdb called the 5' RACE reads again in MiXCR, with one record for every CDR3 protein. The sample has around 690,000 distinct CDR3 sequences; 21% are singletons. This sample also appeared in a second study, on T cells expressing NK-cell markers.

Sample: PBMCs. This clonotype was sampled from a woman in her late teens or twenties in good health. The chain recombines TRBV12-3 or TRBV12-4 with TRBJ1-5; the D is unclear. The CDR3 sequence is CASSLDPFFQDSNQPQHF. The CDR3 DNA follows: TGTGCCAGCAGTTTGGACCCATTCTTTCAAGATAGCAATCAGCCCCAGCATTTT.